This T cell receptor beta chain was sequenced during a study of blood T cell repertoires in COVID-19. From germline, CDR1 is MNHEY and CDR2 SMNVEV (reference sequence). This CDR3 region has 10 residues. V lost 6 bases and J 7 bases, leaving 6 bases between the germline ends. This clone was picked up one time. The data were produced by immunoSEQ multiplex PCR, yet TCRdb's version contains in-frame clones alone and is incomplete. Among approximately 260,000 clones listed, 88% were seen once. What was sequenced was peripheral blood. The chain combines TRBV27 with TRBJ1-1; tentatively, D is TRBD1 (5 bases). This receptor was identified in an older woman with COVID-19, enrolled during active disease. CDR3 DNA sequence: TGTGCCAGCAGGACAGATGAAGCTTTCTTT. Amino acid sequence: CASRTDEAFF.